This T cell receptor beta chain is from a study of cytomegalovirus exposure and HLA in healthy donors. About the study: Previous work identified 120 million or so unique TCR beta sequences from 150 million to 200 million T cells.

As to this clone: What it binds is unknown.

Whole-study findings and limits: The study put 150 or so TCR beta chains on its list as cytomegalovirus-associated.

The CDR3 length is 15 residues. Germline CDR1 and CDR2: MNHEY and SMNVEV (reference sequence). The junction had 3 bases not matched to a gene; V was cut back by 5 bases and J by 0 bases. PCR amplification relied on 60 Vbeta primers (plus 13 Jbeta primers). Clones were read by immunoSEQ multiplex PCR, and TCRdb kept only the in-frame ones, dropping some. The sample has some 110,000 clones, approximately 81% seen once; the top ten hold 2.5% to 3.5%. This sequence originates from a young woman in good health and CMV-seropositive. The gene calls are TRBV27 and TRBJ2-1, with TRBD1 matching 8 bases. Material for sequencing was PBMCs. The chain's CDR3 is CASSHRGSSYNEQFF. In DNA, the CDR3 is TGTGCCAGCAGTCACAGGGGGAGCTCCTACAATGAGCAGTTCTTC.